Below are 11 T cell receptor beta chains sequenced from a single sample in a study of Tregs in tolerant kidney transplant recipients. Assay used: immunoSEQ multiplex PCR; TCRdb lists only in-frame clones, some missing. This repertoire includes under 40,000 clones. The sample was CD8+ T cells from blood, taken before the transplant. The source of these receptors is a human donor who received a combined kidney and bone marrow transplant.

Worth noting for this clone: Coverage ceases 3 residues before the CDR3 finishes, and the germline J gene fills in the end. This sequence joins TRBV9 and TRBJ2-1; possible D gene TRBD2, 6 bases. V lost 3 bases, J lost 1 base, and 17 bases lay in between. CDR3 length: 17 residues. Germline loops: CDR1 SGDLS, CDR2 YYNGEE. The CDR3 reads CASSAEGQEGSYNEQFF. The CDR3 DNA, read in part, is TGTGCCAGCAGCGCCGAGGGTCAGGAGGGTTCCTACAATGAG.

As for this clone: The read terminates 3 residues before the CDR3 end, so the remaining end is supplied by the germline J gene. The chain joins TRBV20-1 to TRBJ2-1; TRBD2 aligns across 9 bases. This CDR3 region has 16 residues. Germline loops: CDR1 DFQATT, CDR2 SNEGSKA (reference sequence). V shed 0 bases, J shed 0 bases, and the junction held 3 bases outside the gene matches. CDR3 bases read: TGCAGTGCTAGAGATTATAGCGGGAGCTCCTACAATGAG. This sequence encodes CSARDYSGSSYNE. The whole CDR3 reads CSARDYSGSSYNEQFF.

About this clone itself: The CDR3 goes on 3 residues after the read ends, and that part is filled in from the germline J gene. The chain links TRBV19 to TRBJ2-1; D is uncertain. V gave up 4 bases and J gave up 4 bases, with 5 bases separating them. The CDR3 runs 12 residues. Per germline, CDR1 LNHDA and CDR2 SQIVND (reference sequence). The covered CDR3 bases are TGTGCCAGTAGTACCCGTTACAATGAG. It codes for CASSTRYNE. The complete CDR3 reads CASSTRYNEQFF.

For this clone: The read comes to an end 3 residues before the CDR3 does, leaving the germline J gene to fill in the end. This chain connects TRBV13 to TRBJ1-2; no clear D gene. The germline CDR1 and CDR2 sequences are PRHDT and FYEKMQ (reference sequence). V lost 6 bases and J lost 0, with 8 bases in between. CDR3 size: 13 residues. The CDR3 sequence: CASSGQANYGYTF. The sequenced CDR3 bases are TGTGCCAGCAGTGGGCAAGCTAACTATGGC.

About this clone: The read ends 3 residues shy of where the CDR3 ends; the end is completed using the germline J gene. The J gene is TRBJ2-2, the V gene TRBV19, with TRBD1 as a possible D gene (5 bases). Trimming cost V 3 bases and J 5 bases, with 7 bases left between them. The CDR3 is made up of 13 amino acids. CDR1 and CDR2 (germline): LNHDA, SQIVND (reference sequence). CDR3 residues: CASSMGPTGELFF. CDR3 DNA (partial): TGTGCCAGTAGTATGGGGCCGACCGGGGAG.

A remark on this clone: The CDR3 extends 3 residues past the end of the read, so its final part is completed from the germline J gene. This rearrangement joins TRBV7-3 to TRBJ2-1; 10 nucleotides align to TRBD2. This CDR3 has 15 residues. The germline V gene has CDR1 SGHTA and CDR2 FQGTGA. J gave up 4 bases and V 5 bases, and 5 bases lay outside the gene matches. CDR3 DNA, as far as it was read: TGTGCCAGCAGCCCAGCGGGAGGGCTTTACAATGAG. Protein sequence: CASSPAGGLYNE. In full, the CDR3 reads CASSPAGGLYNEQFF.

Concerning this clone itself: The read ends 3 residues early relative to the CDR3; the germline J gene fills the gap. The chain carries TRBV19 and TRBJ2-7, with 9 bases aligning to TRBD2. The germline V gene encodes CDR1 LNHDA and CDR2 SQIVND (reference sequence). The CDR3 loop spans 13 amino acids. Unmatched junction bases numbered 1, after V lost 5 bases and J lost 2 bases. The covered CDR3 bases are TGTGCCAGTAGTGCTAGCGGGGCCTACGAG. It specifies CASSASGAYE. The CDR3 in its entirety is CASSASGAYEQYF.

Comments on this clone: The CDR3 end lies 3 residues beyond the end of the read and is filled in from the germline J gene. This sequence joins TRBV7-9 and TRBJ2-2; no clear D gene. V gave up 6 bases and J gave up 6 bases, with 11 bases separating them. There are 13 residues in the CDR3. CDR1 SEHNR and CDR2 FQNEAQ come from the germline V gene (reference sequence). CDR3 residues: CASRRILPGELFF. CDR3 DNA (partial): TGTGCCAGCAGAAGGATACTACCCGGGGAG.

A word on this clone: The CDR3 end lies 3 residues beyond the end of the read and is filled in from the germline J gene. The chain has TRBV28 and TRBJ1-6; the match to TRBD1 covers 10 bases. This CDR3 has 15 amino acids. The germline V gene encodes CDR1 MDHEN and CDR2 SYDVKM. J lost 9 bases, V lost 3 bases, and 5 bases had no gene match. The CDR3 loop is CASSFRTGGLSPLHF. The CDR3 bases that were read are TGTGCCAGCAGTTTTCGGACAGGGGGTCTTTCACCC.

Concerning this clone: The CDR3 goes on 3 residues after the read ends, and that part is filled in from the germline J gene. The chain is built from TRBV6-2 or TRBV6-3 and TRBJ2-3; no definite D call. CDR1 and CDR2 from the germline V gene are MNHEY and SVGEGT. The CDR3 loop spans 13 amino acids. V dropped 6 bases and J dropped 1 base, with 8 bases sitting between them. The part of the CDR3 DNA that was read is TGTGCCAGCAGCCCCGGTCGCACAGATACG. Protein product: CASSPGRTDT. The complete CDR3 sequence is CASSPGRTDTQYF.

On this clone itself: The read stops 3 residues short of the end of the CDR3; the missing end is completed from the germline J gene. The J gene is TRBJ2-7, the V gene TRBV13, with TRBD2 identical over 10 bases. Trimming took 2 bases from V and 4 from J; bases not matched to a gene: 2. The CDR3 loop spans 14 amino acids. Germline CDR1 reads PRHDT; CDR2 reads FYEKMQ (reference sequence). The CDR3 region is CASSLSGRAYEQYF. The CDR3 bases that were read are TGTGCCAGCAGCTTAAGCGGGAGGGCTTACGAG.